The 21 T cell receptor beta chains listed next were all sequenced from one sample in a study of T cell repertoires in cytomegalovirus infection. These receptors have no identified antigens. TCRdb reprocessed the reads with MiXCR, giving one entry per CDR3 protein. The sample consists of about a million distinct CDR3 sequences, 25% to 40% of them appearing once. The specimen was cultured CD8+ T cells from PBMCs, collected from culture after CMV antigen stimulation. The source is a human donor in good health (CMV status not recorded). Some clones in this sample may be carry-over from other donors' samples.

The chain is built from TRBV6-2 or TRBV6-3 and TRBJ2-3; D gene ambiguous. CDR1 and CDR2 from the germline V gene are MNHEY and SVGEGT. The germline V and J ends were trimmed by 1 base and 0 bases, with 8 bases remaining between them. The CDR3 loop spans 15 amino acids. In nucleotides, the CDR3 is TGTGCCAGCAGTTACTACTCGAGGAGCACAGATACGCAGTATTTT. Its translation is CASSYYSRSTDTQYF.

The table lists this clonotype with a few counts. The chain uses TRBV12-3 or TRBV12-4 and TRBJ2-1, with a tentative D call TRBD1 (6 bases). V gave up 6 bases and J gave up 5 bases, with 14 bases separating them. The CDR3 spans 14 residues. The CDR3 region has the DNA TGTGCCAGCAGCCCCGGGACAATAAACAATGAGCAGTTCTTC. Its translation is CASSPGTINNEQFF.

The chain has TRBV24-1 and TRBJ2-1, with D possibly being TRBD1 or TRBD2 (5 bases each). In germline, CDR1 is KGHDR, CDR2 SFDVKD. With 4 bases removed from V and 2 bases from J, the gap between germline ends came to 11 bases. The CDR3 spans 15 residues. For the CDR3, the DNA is TGTGCCACCAGTGACCGCCGGGGACCCTACAATGAGCAGTTCTTC. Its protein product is CATSDRRGPYNEQFF.

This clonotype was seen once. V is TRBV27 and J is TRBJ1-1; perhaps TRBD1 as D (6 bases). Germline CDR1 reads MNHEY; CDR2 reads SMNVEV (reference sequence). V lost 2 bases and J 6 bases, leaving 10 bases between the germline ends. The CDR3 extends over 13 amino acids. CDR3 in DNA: TGTGCCAGCAGTTTACACAGGGTTGCTGAAGCTTTCTTT. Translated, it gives CASSLHRVAEAFF.

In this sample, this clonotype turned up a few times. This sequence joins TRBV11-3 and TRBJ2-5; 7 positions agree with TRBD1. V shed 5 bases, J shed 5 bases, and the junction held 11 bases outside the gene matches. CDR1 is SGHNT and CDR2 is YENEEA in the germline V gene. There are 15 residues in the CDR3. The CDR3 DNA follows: TGTGCCAGCAGCCCGGGACAGTCCGCTCCGGAGACCCAGTACTTC. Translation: CASSPGQSAPETQYF. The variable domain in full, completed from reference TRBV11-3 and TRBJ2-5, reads EAGVVQSPRYKIIEKKQPVAFWCNPISGHNTLYWYLQNLGQGPELLIRYENEEAVDDSQLPKDRFSAERLKGVDSTLKIQPAELGDSAVYLCASSPGQSAPETQYFGPGTRLLVL.

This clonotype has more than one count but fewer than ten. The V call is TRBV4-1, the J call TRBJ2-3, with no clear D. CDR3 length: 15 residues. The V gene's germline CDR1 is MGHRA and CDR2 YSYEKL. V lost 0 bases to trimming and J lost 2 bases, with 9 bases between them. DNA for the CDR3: TGCGCCAGCAGCCAAGATGAGAGTCTCACAGATACGCAGTATTTT. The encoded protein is CASSQDESLTDTQYF.

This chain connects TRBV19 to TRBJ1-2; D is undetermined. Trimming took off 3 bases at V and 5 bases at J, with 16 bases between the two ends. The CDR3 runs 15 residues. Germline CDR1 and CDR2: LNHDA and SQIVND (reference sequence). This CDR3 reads CASSIRDPRWYGYTF. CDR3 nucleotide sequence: TGTGCCAGTAGTATTCGGGATCCCCGGTGGTATGGCTACACCTTC.

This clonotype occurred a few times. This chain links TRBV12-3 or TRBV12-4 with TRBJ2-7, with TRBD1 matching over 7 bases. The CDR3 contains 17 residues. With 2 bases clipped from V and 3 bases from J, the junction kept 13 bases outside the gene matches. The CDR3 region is CASSLRFTETGIYEQYF. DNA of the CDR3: TGTGCCAGCAGTTTAAGGTTCACGGAGACAGGGATCTACGAGCAGTACTTC.

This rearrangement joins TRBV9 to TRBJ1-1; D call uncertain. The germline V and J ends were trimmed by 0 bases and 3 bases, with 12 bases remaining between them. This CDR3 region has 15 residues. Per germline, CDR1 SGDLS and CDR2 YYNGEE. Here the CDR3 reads CASSVDWRLDTEAFF. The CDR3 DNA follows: TGTGCCAGCAGCGTAGACTGGCGTCTGGACACTGAAGCTTTCTTT.

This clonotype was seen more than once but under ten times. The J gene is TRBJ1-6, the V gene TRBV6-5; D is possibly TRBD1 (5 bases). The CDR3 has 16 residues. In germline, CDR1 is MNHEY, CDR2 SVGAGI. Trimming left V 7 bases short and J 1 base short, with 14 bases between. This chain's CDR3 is CASTDGDLSYNSPLHF. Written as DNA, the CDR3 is TGTGCCAGCACCGACGGGGACTTATCCTATAATTCACCCCTCCACTTT.

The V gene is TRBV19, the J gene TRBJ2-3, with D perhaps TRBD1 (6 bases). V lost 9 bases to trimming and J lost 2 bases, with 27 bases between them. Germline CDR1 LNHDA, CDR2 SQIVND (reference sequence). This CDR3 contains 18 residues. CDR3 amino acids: CASQQGWLTSWDTDTQYF. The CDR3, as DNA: TGTGCCAGCCAACAGGGATGGCTGACGAGCTGGGACACAGATACGCAGTATTTT. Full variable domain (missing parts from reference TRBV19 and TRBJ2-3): DGGITQSPKYLFRKEGQNVTLSCEQNLNHDAMYWYRQDPGQGLRLIYYSQIVNDFQKGDIAEGYSVSREKKESFPLTVTSAQKNPTAFYLCASQQGWLTSWDTDTQYFGPGTRLTVL.

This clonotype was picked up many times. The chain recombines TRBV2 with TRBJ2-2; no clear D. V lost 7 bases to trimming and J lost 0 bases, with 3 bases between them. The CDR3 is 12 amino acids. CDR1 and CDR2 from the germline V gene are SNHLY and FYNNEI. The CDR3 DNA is TGTGCCAGCAAAGCGAACACCGGGGAGCTGTTTTTT. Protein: CASKANTGELFF.

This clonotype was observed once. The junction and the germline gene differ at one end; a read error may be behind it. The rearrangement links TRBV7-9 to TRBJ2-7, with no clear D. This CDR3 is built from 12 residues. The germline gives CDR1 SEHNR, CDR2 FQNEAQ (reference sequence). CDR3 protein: CVSSQSTYEQYF. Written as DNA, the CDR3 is TGTGTCAGCAGCCAATCTACCTACGAGCAGTACTTC. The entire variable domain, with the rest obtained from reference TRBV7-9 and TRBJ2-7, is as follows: DTGVSQNPRHKITKRGQNVTFRCDPISEHNRLYWYRQTLGQGPEFLTYFQNEAQLEKSRLLSDRFSAERPKGSFSTLEIQRTEQGDSAMYLCVSSQSTYEQYFGPGTRLTVT.

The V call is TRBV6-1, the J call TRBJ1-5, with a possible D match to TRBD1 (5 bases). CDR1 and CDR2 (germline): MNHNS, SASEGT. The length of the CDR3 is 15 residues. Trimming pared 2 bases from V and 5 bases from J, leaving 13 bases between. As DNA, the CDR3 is TGTGCCAGCAGTGAATTCCCAGGGCCGGATCAGCCCCAGCATTTT. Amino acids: CASSEFPGPDQPQHF.

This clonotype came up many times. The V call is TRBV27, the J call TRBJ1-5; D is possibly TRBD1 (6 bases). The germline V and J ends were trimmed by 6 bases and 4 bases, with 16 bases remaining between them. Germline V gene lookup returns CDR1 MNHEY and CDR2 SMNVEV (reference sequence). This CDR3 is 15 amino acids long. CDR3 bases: TGTGCCAGCAGCCCTTTAGGGGGTGGGAATCAGCCCCAGCATTTT. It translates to CASSPLGGGNQPQHF.

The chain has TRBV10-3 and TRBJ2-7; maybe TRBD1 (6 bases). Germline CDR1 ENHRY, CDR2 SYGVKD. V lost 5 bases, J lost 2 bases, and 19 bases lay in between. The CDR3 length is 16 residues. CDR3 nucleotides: TGTGCCATCAGTTCCCTCCGCAGGGGCTCTACCTACGAGCAGTACTTC. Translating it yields CAISSLRRGSTYEQYF.

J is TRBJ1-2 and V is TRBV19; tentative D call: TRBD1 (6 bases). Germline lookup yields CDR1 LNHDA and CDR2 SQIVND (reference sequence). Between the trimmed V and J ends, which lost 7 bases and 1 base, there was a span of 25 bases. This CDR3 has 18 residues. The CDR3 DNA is TGTGCCAGTACCCTTTCGGGGTGGACAGAATCTTATAACTATGGCTACACCTTC. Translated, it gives CASTLSGWTESYNYGYTF.

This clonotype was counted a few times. CDR3 sequence: CASGAGTYYNEQFF. CDR3 in DNA: TGTGCCAGCGGCGCCGGGACATACTACAATGAGCAGTTCTTC. V is TRBV7-3 and J is TRBJ2-1, with a weak D call TRBD1 (6 bases). CDR1 and CDR2 (germline): SGHTA, FQGTGA. Trimming left V 8 bases short and J 3 bases short, with 14 bases between. The CDR3 is 14 amino acids.

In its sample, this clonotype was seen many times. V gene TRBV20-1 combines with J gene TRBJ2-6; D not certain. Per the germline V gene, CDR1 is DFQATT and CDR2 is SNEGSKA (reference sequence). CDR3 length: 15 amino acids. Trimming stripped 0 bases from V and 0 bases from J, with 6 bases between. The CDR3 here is CSARDLSSGANVLTF. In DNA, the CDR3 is TGCAGTGCTAGAGATCTGAGCTCTGGGGCCAACGTCCTGACTTTC.

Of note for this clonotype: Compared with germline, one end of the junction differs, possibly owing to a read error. Here the CDR3 reads CASSRYDREVGKLTAF. CDR3 nucleotide sequence: TGCGCCAGCAGCCGCTACGACAGGGAGGTCGGGAAGTTAACGGCCTTC. This chain links TRBV5-1 with TRBJ1-2; 7 nucleotides agree with TRBD1. This CDR3 is 16 amino acids long. CDR1 and CDR2 from the germline V gene are SGHRS and YFSETQ.

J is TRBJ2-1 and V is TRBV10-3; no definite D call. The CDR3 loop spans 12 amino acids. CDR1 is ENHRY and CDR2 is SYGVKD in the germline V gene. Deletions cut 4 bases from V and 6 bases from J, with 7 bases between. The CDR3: CAISVPPNEQFF. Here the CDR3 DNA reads TGTGCCATCAGTGTTCCCCCCAATGAGCAGTTCTTC.